This record covers a single TCR beta chain. Its binding antigen is unknown. Base qualities are not recorded, but no much larger clone differs from it by a single base. The cohort consisted of more than 650 healthy bone marrow donors. At the time of sampling, all cohort members were nominally healthy, though unrecorded immune exposures were likely present. The donor tested CMV seropositive, placing the donor among the 310 or so seropositive members of the cohort. A peripheral blood sample was collected from each donor, and TCR beta sequencing was performed on peripheral blood mononuclear cells. Genomic DNA was extracted from the blood cell samples with the Qiagen DNeasy Blood Extraction Kit. The library was produced with the immunoSEQ multiplex PCR assay. The multiplex PCR relied on a mix of 60 forward primers for TCR Vbeta segments and 13 reverse primers for TCR Jbeta segments. The CDR3 region of rearranged TCR beta genes was amplified from genomic DNA with a multiplex PCR assay. The amplified TCR beta libraries were sequenced on the Illumina HiSeq System as 87-base-pair reads. Per the authors' processing: A later analysis tallied roughly 80 million unique TCR beta chains across the 666 repertoires, and approximately 12 million of those chains were shared by two or more donors. To remove PCR and sequencing errors, raw reads were error-corrected and collapsed into unique sequences using a nearest-neighbor algorithm that merged closely related sequences. CDR3 sequences were aligned to IMGT reference sequences to assign V, D and J gene segments. For a sequence to be retained, at least a six-nucleotide match to both a V gene segment and a J gene segment was required. Rearrangements were called productive when the CDR3 lacked stop codons and stayed in frame with V and J; all others were non-productive. Following IMGT convention, CDR3 was defined as the stretch from the second conserved V-encoded cysteine to the conserved J-encoded phenylalanine. The earlier analysis of 587 of the donors excluded sequences that lacked an unambiguous match to a single V gene segment. An earlier analysis of a few hundred of the donors called V segments functional above 56.7% productive rearrangements and segregating when the between-donor standard deviation exceeded 5%. A statistical classification framework was built to diagnose cytomegalovirus status from the catalog of TCR beta chain sequences. V and J gene assignment, in a later analysis, came from comparing TCR nucleotide sequences with IMGT/GENE-DB human TR gene sequences. A later analysis assigned CDR3 sequences and most-parsimonious VDJ recombination scenarios with the TCRdist pipeline. A later analysis defined each TCR beta chain by its CDR3 amino acid sequence plus V-gene family, and excluded reads lacking a unique V-gene family. As a way to deal with suspected cross-contamination and a sequencing artifact, a later analysis dropped approximately 570 nucleotide sequences that were highly shared and had low generation probability. A later analysis calculated a clonal expansion index for each public chain from normalized within-repertoire ranks of inferred template counts. Generation probabilities in a later analysis came from a VDJ recombination model fitted to out-of-frame rearrangements, and those results were checked against IGoR. Hypergeometric tests were used in a later analysis to score TCR-TCR, TCR-HLA and TCR-CMV co-occurrence, with a repertoire-size bias correction applied to the TCR pairs. False discovery rates were estimated in a later analysis by permuting HLA or CMV assignments 20 times. In a later analysis, co-occurring TCRs were grouped using DBSCAN, and TCRdist sequence similarity was added for clustering within HLA-allele-positive subsets. Co-occurrence clustering excluded repertoires with fewer than 30,000 or more than 120,000 public chains, plus five with anomalous nucleotide sharing. As stored in TCRdb, this immuneACCESS dataset retains in-frame rearrangements with V and J assigned. A fraction of the clones does not appear; measured against another copy, unresolved V genes explain less than half of the discrepancy, and the remainder lacks a known reason. V, J and clone size are taken as reported in that table, and D and trimming were inferred from the DNA itself. A total of about 260,000 clones appear in this sample, approximately 84% of them only once. The top ten clones comprise about 2% of the sample.

V is reduced by 1 base and J by 4 bases, leaving a spacing of 11 bases between them. From the germline V gene (reference sequence), CDR1 is SEHNR and CDR2 is FQNEAQ. Counted from cysteine to phenylalanine, this CDR3 has 15 amino acids. Only CDR3 DNA is held: 45 bases, read in frame from base 1. The data were taken from a study of cytomegalovirus exposure and HLA in healthy donors (TCRdb year 2017). Background for the entire study: An earlier analysis of roughly 500 of the donors reported 276 Gb of sequence data and approximately 120 million unique TCR beta sequences obtained from approximately 180 million T cells. Approximately 300 gigabases of sequencing data and around 80 million unique TCR sequences made up an early release that covered 640 HLA-typed donors. The genetic ancestry cluster associated with self-reported Caucasian donors included roughly four fifths of the roughly 390 genotyped donors. The study was designed to test whether signatures of past pathogen exposure could be identified by cataloging public T cell receptors. The T cell repertoires of 666 subjects were profiled by immunosequencing and related to cytomegalovirus serostatus. A separate validation cohort of 90 to 150 different subjects was used in addition to the approximately 610-subject first cohort. To predict cytomegalovirus infection status, the study combined high-throughput TCR immunosequencing, statistical association of individual TCRs with disease status, and machine learning. A later analysis re-examined previously published TCR beta repertoires from roughly 650 donors and added high-resolution HLA genotyping to investigate patterns of TCR occurrence. Rather than drawing on any new phenotypic data, the later analysis identified candidate immune exposures from TCR beta sequences and the way those sequences occurred across donors. An earlier analysis of 587 of the donors used high-throughput TCR beta sequencing to judge whether each TCR beta V gene segment behaved as functional or pseudogenic. Donor age, sex, ethnicity and CMV serostatus were compiled alongside the repertoire data. A later genetic analysis took genome-wide SNP genotypes for about 60% of the roughly 670 donors and used that subset as a discovery cohort. All discovery cohort repertoires had been generated on a single sequencing platform. HLA typing included class I and class II loci at four-digit resolution. Typing coverage differed by locus: A, B, C, DRB1 and DQB1 were typed in roughly 629-630 donors, DQA1 in about 510, DPA1 in approximately 610, and DPB1 in 472. Several DR-DQ haplotypes were handled as single units for association and clustering because linkage in the cohort was strong. Among 300 to 450 genotyped donors of the cohort, an average of around 240,000 unique TCR beta nucleotide sequences were sequenced per donor, roughly 20% of them non-productive.

Overall results and qualifications from the work: A later analysis reported that several top co-occurrence clusters appeared linked to parvovirus B19, influenza, CMV and Epstein-Barr virus. While some public TCRs were present in many individuals, most TCR sequences turned up only very rarely across donors. In an earlier analysis of approximately 590 of the donors, most TCR beta V segments appeared in productive rearrangements about 90% or about 30% of the time, broadly matching IMGT annotations. In a later analysis, TCR association rates were found to vary across HLA loci, with the most associated TCRs seen for DRB1 alleles and the fewest for HLA-C alleles. Strong co-occurrence of HLA alleles, especially DR and DQ, made assigning TCR associations to individual alleles difficult. The only immune exposure information available for the cohort was CMV serostatus. In vitro tests confirmed that a few of the cytomegalovirus-associated TCR beta chains recognize cytomegalovirus antigens. The presence/absence analyses assumed that sequencing depth was roughly uniform across donors, and that assumption may not be true. Only TCR beta chains were sequenced in this cohort, and the absence of alpha or paired-chain data limited detectable features. Because HLA typing was unavailable for some donors at each locus, only the typed subset was used in association tests. In a later genetic analysis, a missense DCLRE1C variant was associated with V-gene and J-gene trimming of TCR beta chains, and the association was replicated in an independent cohort. In a later genetic analysis, fewer N-insertions in productive TCRs were reported among donors in an Asian-associated ancestry cluster than the approximately 710-donor mean. The classifier was reported to diagnose cytomegalovirus status with high specificity and sensitivity in both the original and validation cohorts. A total of some 180 TCR beta chains were listed by the study as associated with cytomegalovirus. A group of highly shared sequence variants was considered likely to be a technical artifact of the sequencing pipeline. Correlated functional status among segregating V segments might be attributable to linkage disequilibrium, but an unknown experimental factor could not be ruled out. In a later analysis, over 15,000 TCR beta sequences were associated with specific HLA alleles at a false discovery rate of 0.05. A later analysis found that HLA-associated TCR beta chains were more clonally expanded and had lower generation probabilities than equally common non-associated chains. Because counts were too low, some 17 rarely observed V segments, including chromosome 9 orphons, were excluded from the earlier analysis of some 540 of the donors. A further reported finding was that TCR beta sequences accurately predicted the HLA-A and HLA-B alleles for most subjects in the first cohort. Because the 87-base-pair reads could not distinguish some IMGT-functional V segments, including TRBV6-2 and TRBV6-3, those segments were excluded. According to a later analysis, most CMV-associated TCR beta chains appeared to be HLA-restricted, and the HLA associations seemed to be driven largely by CMV exposure. The authors suggested that the approach could potentially be generalized to other disease states and immunological phenotypes.

This TCR derives from a woman aged 40 to 55 in good health and CMV-seropositive. The sequenced sample was PBMCs. The chain couples TRBV7-9 to TRBJ1-5, with TRBD1 perhaps the D gene, on 6 matching bases. The CDR3 corresponds to CASSLGGGANQPQHF. The DNA reads TGTGCCAGCAGCTTAGGAGGGGGGGCGAATCAGCCCCAGCATTTT.